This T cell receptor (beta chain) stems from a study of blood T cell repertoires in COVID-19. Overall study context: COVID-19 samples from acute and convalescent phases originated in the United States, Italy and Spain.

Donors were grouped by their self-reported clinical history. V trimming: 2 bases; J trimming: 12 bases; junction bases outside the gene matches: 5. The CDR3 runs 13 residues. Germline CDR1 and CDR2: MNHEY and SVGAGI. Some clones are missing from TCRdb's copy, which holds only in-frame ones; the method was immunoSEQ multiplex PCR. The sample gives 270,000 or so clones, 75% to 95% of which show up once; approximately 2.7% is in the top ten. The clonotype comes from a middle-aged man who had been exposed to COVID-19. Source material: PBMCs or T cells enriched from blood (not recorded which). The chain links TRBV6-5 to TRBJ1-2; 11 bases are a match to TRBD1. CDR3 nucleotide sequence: TGTGCCAGCAGTTACGCTGGGACAGGGGGTGACACCTTC. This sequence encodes CASSYAGTGGDTF.